The rows below give T cell receptor beta chains drawn from one sample of a study of sequential checkpoint blockade in melanoma. Assay: immunoSEQ multiplex PCR; the TCRdb copy retains only in-frame clones and omits some. The sample lists some 18,000 clones, over 70% seen once, with 12% in the top ten. Sequencing used CD8+ T cells sorted from blood (inferred from file names), obtained from a patient given nivolumab and ipilimumab in sequence. The receptors here all came from a human donor with melanoma. The CDR3 runs from the conserved cysteine through the conserved F or W. Fields, in order: V gene, D gene, CDR3 length, clone size, J gene, CDR3 DNA, CDR3 protein. The D gene is left open where the match is weak. Rows may omit the clone size; those that give it use once, few, many or a size class.

V gene: TRBV5-1; D gene: NA; CDR3 length: 15; clone size: NA; J gene: TRBJ1-3; CDR3 DNA: TGCGCCAGCAGCTTGCCAGACATCTCTGGAAACACCATATATTTT; CDR3 protein: CASSLPDISGNTIYF
V gene: TRBV19; D gene: TRBD1; CDR3 length: 15; clone size: NA; J gene: TRBJ2-7; CDR3 DNA: TGTGCCAGTAGTATCTCCGACAGGGCGTCCTACGAGCAGTACTTC; CDR3 protein: CASSISDRASYEQYF
V gene: TRBV6-5; D gene: NA; CDR3 length: 15; clone size: once; J gene: TRBJ1-2; CDR3 DNA: TGTGCCAGCAGTCCGGGGGGTTGGGCGAACTATGGCTACACCTTC; CDR3 protein: CASSPGGWANYGYTF
V gene: TRBV5-6; D gene: NA; CDR3 length: 13; clone size: once; J gene: TRBJ1-6; CDR3 DNA: TGTGCCAGCAGCTTCGGACAAGAATCACCCCTCCACTTT; CDR3 protein: CASSFGQESPLHF
V gene: TRBV13; D gene: NA; CDR3 length: 13; clone size: NA; J gene: TRBJ2-7; CDR3 DNA: TGTGCCAGCAGCTTTGAAAGCGGTCAGGGACTGTACTTC; CDR3 protein: CASSFESGQGLYF
V gene: TRBV5-1; D gene: NA; CDR3 length: 14; clone size: NA; J gene: TRBJ1-5; CDR3 DNA: TGCGCCAGCAGCTTGGCCCCGGGAAATCAGCCCCAGCATTTT; CDR3 protein: CASSLAPGNQPQHF
V gene: TRBV27; D gene: TRBD1; CDR3 length: 15; clone size: NA; J gene: TRBJ1-1; CDR3 DNA: TGTGCCAGCAGTTTAGGAGGGGGCCTGAACACTGAAGCTTTCTTT; CDR3 protein: CASSLGGGLNTEAFF
V gene: TRBV18; D gene: NA; CDR3 length: 12; clone size: NA; J gene: TRBJ2-7; CDR3 DNA: TGTGCCAGCTCACCAGGGGCTGGAGAGCAGTACTTC; CDR3 protein: CASSPGAGEQYF
V gene: TRBV2; D gene: NA; CDR3 length: 14; clone size: few; J gene: TRBJ2-7; CDR3 DNA: TGTGCTATCCGCGGAGGGGCCGCTTTTAGCGAGCAGTACTTC; CDR3 protein: CAIRGGAAFSEQYF
V gene: TRBV27; D gene: NA; CDR3 length: 16; clone size: NA; J gene: TRBJ1-5; CDR3 DNA: TGTGCCAGCAGTTTATGGGGGGGCCAGGGCAATCAGCCCCAGCATTTT; CDR3 protein: CASSLWGGQGNQPQHF
V gene: TRBV6-1; D gene: NA; CDR3 length: 13; clone size: NA; J gene: TRBJ1-1; CDR3 DNA: TGTGCCAGCAGTGAATTCTTGAACACTGAAGCTTTCTTT; CDR3 protein: CASSEFLNTEAFF
V gene: TRBV28; D gene: NA; CDR3 length: 16; clone size: few; J gene: TRBJ1-3; CDR3 DNA: TGTGCCAGCACCCCCGTGGGGGCGGCTTCTGGAAACACCATATATTTT; CDR3 protein: CASTPVGAASGNTIYF
V gene: TRBV27; D gene: NA; CDR3 length: 14; clone size: NA; J gene: TRBJ1-4; CDR3 DNA: TGTGCCAGCAGTTTTTTACAGGGAGGGGAAAAACTGTTTTTT; CDR3 protein: CASSFLQGGEKLFF
V gene: TRBV19; D gene: TRBD1; CDR3 length: 15; clone size: NA; J gene: TRBJ1-2; CDR3 DNA: TGTGCCAGTAGCCACAGCCGGGACAGTTCCTATGGCTACACCTTC; CDR3 protein: CASSHSRDSSYGYTF
V gene: TRBV11-2; D gene: NA; CDR3 length: 14; clone size: NA; J gene: TRBJ2-7; CDR3 DNA: TGTGCCAGCAGCCCATGGAGTAGCGGCTACGAGCAGTACTTC; CDR3 protein: CASSPWSSGYEQYF
V gene: TRBV7-9; D gene: NA; CDR3 length: 16; clone size: NA; J gene: TRBJ2-6; CDR3 DNA: TGTGCCAGCAGCTTCCAGGGCGTGACTGGGGCCAACGTCCTGACTTTC; CDR3 protein: CASSFQGVTGANVLTF
V gene: TRBV10-3; D gene: NA; CDR3 length: 13; clone size: NA; J gene: TRBJ1-3; CDR3 DNA: TGTGCCATCAGGAGGAGCTCTGGAAACACCATATATTTT; CDR3 protein: CAIRRSSGNTIYF
V gene: TRBV2; D gene: NA; CDR3 length: 16; clone size: few; J gene: TRBJ1-1; CDR3 DNA: TGTGCCAGCAGACAGGGCCCATCAACCCGGAACACTGAAGCTTTCTTT; CDR3 protein: CASRQGPSTRNTEAFF
V gene: TRBV4-1; D gene: NA; CDR3 length: 14; clone size: NA; J gene: TRBJ1-4; CDR3 DNA: TGCGCCAGCAGCCAAGTTGCAGGGCAAGAAAAACTGTTTTTT; CDR3 protein: CASSQVAGQEKLFF
V gene: TRBV7-9; D gene: TRBD1; CDR3 length: 15; clone size: few; J gene: TRBJ2-1; CDR3 DNA: TGTGCCAGCAGGAAGGGACAGCCCCGTGTCCATGAGCAGTTCTTC; CDR3 protein: CASRKGQPRVHEQFF
V gene: TRBV4-1; D gene: NA; CDR3 length: 14; clone size: NA; J gene: TRBJ2-7; CDR3 DNA: TGCGCCAGCAGCCAAAGAGACATTGACTACGAGCAGTACTTC; CDR3 protein: CASSQRDIDYEQYF
V gene: TRBV11-3; D gene: TRBD2; CDR3 length: 15; clone size: NA; J gene: TRBJ2-7; CDR3 DNA: TGTGCCAGCAGCTTAGAGGCGGGTAGCGGGAGTGAGCAGTACTTC; CDR3 protein: CASSLEAGSGSEQYF
V gene: TRBV5-4; D gene: NA; CDR3 length: 15; clone size: NA; J gene: TRBJ1-2; CDR3 DNA: TGTGCCAGCAGCTTGGCCCCCATAAACGGGTATGGCTACACCTTC; CDR3 protein: CASSLAPINGYGYTF
V gene: TRBV27; D gene: NA; CDR3 length: 14; clone size: NA; J gene: TRBJ1-1; CDR3 DNA: TGTGCCAGCAGCCGACCAGGGGCCACCAGTGAAGCTTTCTTT; CDR3 protein: CASSRPGATSEAFF
V gene: TRBV14; D gene: TRBD1; CDR3 length: 15; clone size: NA; J gene: TRBJ1-2; CDR3 DNA: TGTGCCAGCAGCCAATTGGGACAGGAGAACTATGGCTACACCTTC; CDR3 protein: CASSQLGQENYGYTF
V gene: TRBV6-5; D gene: NA; CDR3 length: 16; clone size: NA; J gene: TRBJ1-1; CDR3 DNA: TGTGCCAGCAGTTCCCAACCGGGGTCATGGGCCACTGAAGCTTTCTTT; CDR3 protein: CASSSQPGSWATEAFF
V gene: TRBV7-2; D gene: NA; CDR3 length: 14; clone size: NA; J gene: TRBJ2-7; CDR3 DNA: TGTGCCAGCAGCTTTGTGGCCCAGCGAGACGAGCAGTACTTC; CDR3 protein: CASSFVAQRDEQYF
V gene: TRBV21-1; D gene: NA; CDR3 length: 13; clone size: medium-sized; J gene: TRBJ1-2; CDR3 DNA: TGTGCCAGCAGCAAAGTATGGGGGCATGGCTACACCTTC; CDR3 protein: CASSKVWGHGYTF
V gene: TRBV7-9; D gene: NA; CDR3 length: 12; clone size: NA; J gene: TRBJ1-1; CDR3 DNA: TGTGCCAGCAGTTTAACGAGCACTGAAGCTTTCTTT; CDR3 protein: CASSLTSTEAFF
V gene: TRBV7-2; D gene: TRBD1; CDR3 length: 15; clone size: NA; J gene: TRBJ1-6; CDR3 DNA: TGTGCCAGCAGCCTGGACAGGCTCTGGGATTCACCCCTCCACTTT; CDR3 protein: CASSLDRLWDSPLHF
V gene: TRBV27; D gene: NA; CDR3 length: 14; clone size: once; J gene: TRBJ1-2; CDR3 DNA: TGTGCCAGCAGTTTATCGGGGGCTTACTATGGCTACACCTTC; CDR3 protein: CASSLSGAYYGYTF
V gene: TRBV2; D gene: NA; CDR3 length: 16; clone size: NA; J gene: TRBJ1-2; CDR3 DNA: TGTGCCAGCAGTCCGACAGCTGATTTGTATAACTATGGCTACACCTTC; CDR3 protein: CASSPTADLYNYGYTF
V gene: TRBV4-3; D gene: TRBD1; CDR3 length: 16; clone size: medium-sized; J gene: TRBJ1-1; CDR3 DNA: TGCGCCAGCAGCCGGGACAGGGGGCGCTTGGGCACTGAAGCTTTCTTT; CDR3 protein: CASSRDRGRLGTEAFF
V gene: TRBV19; D gene: NA; CDR3 length: 14; clone size: NA; J gene: TRBJ2-7; CDR3 DNA: TGTGCCAGTAGTTTAGCAGCGGGCCCCTACGAGCAGTACTTC; CDR3 protein: CASSLAAGPYEQYF
V gene: TRBV2; D gene: TRBD1; CDR3 length: 14; clone size: NA; J gene: TRBJ1-6; CDR3 DNA: TGTGCCAGCAGTGGACCTCCAGGGGGTTCACCCCTCCACTTT; CDR3 protein: CASSGPPGGSPLHF
V gene: TRBV19; D gene: TRBD1; CDR3 length: 15; clone size: NA; J gene: TRBJ2-7; CDR3 DNA: TGTGCCAGTAGTACGACCGGGACAGGGGCCTACGAGCAGTACTTC; CDR3 protein: CASSTTGTGAYEQYF
V gene: TRBV4-2; D gene: TRBD1; CDR3 length: 16; clone size: NA; J gene: TRBJ1-4; CDR3 DNA: TGTGCCAGCAGCCAAGATACTGGGACAGAGGAGGAAAAACTGTTTTTT; CDR3 protein: CASSQDTGTEEEKLFF
V gene: TRBV4-1; D gene: NA; CDR3 length: 13; clone size: NA; J gene: TRBJ1-2; CDR3 DNA: TGCGCCAGCAGCCCCGGACAGAAATATGGCTACACCTTC; CDR3 protein: CASSPGQKYGYTF
V gene: TRBV19; D gene: TRBD2; CDR3 length: 15; clone size: NA; J gene: TRBJ2-1; CDR3 DNA: TGTGCCAGTAGCCGGACTAGCGACCCATACAATGAGCAGTTCTTC; CDR3 protein: CASSRTSDPYNEQFF